The sequence of this T cell receptor (beta chain) was determined in a study of regulatory T cells in long-lasting Graves disease. The study, taken as a whole, reports: Persistent cases favored TRBV28, TRBJ1-2 and TRBJ2-5.

Sequencing libraries for TCR beta were prepared with iRepertoire HTBI primers and Arm-PCR of CDR3 regions. Via MiXCR, TCRdb re-called the multiplex PCR reads, giving one row per CDR3 protein. Of some 250,000 distinct CDR3 sequences detected, about 17% appear once; the ten largest clones hold 14%. This CDR3 contains 16 residues. V was pared by 4 bases and J by 3 bases, with 16 bases between. From germline, CDR1 is SGHRS and CDR2 YFSETQ. This clonotype was counted ten times or more. Its specificity is not known. Specified time point: newly diagnosed GD, antithyroid drugs for less than 3 months. Scientists built the TCR library using RNA that was extracted from PBMCs. The data also belong to a second study, concerning T cells in Graves' hyperthyroidism and ophthalmopathy.

This sample comprised peripheral blood mononuclear cells (PBMCs), obtained at new diagnosis, from a patient treated with antithyroid drugs. The sequence came from a woman in her twenties or thirties with Graves disease. This chain uses TRBV5-1 with TRBJ2-2, with D possibly being TRBD1 (5 bases). CDR3 in DNA: TGCGCCAGCAGCCGTATCTTGGGCAGGGACACCGGGGAGCTGTTTTTT. Translation gives CASSRILGRDTGELFF.